Below, 26 T cell receptor beta chains from the same sample are listed, as sequenced in a study of naive and memory T cell subsets. The antigens for these receptors are not known. The study's findings and limits: Possibly reflecting memory cells re-expressing CD45RA, a few larger clonotypes occurred in naive repertoires, especially CD8.

The beta constant-region primer was an equimolar mix of two oligonucleotides covering TRBC1 and TRBC2. The ligated cDNA underwent four PCR rounds using SP2 and nested alpha and beta constant-region primers. One entry per CDR3 protein, called by TCRdb with MiXCR from the UMI-ligation and nested PCR reads. The sample yields about 150,000 distinct CDR3 sequences, under 25% seen once. Sequences were obtained from naive CD4+ T cells from blood. Receptors were obtained from a human donor in good health.

This clonotype was recorded a few times. The chain uses TRBV27 and TRBJ2-1; D remains unclear. Between the trimmed V and J ends, which lost 4 bases and 0 bases, there was a span of 16 bases. The CDR3 sequence is 17 residues long. Germline values: CDR1 MNHEY, CDR2 SMNVEV (reference sequence). CDR3 DNA sequence: TGTGCCAGCAGTTACGCCCTCTCCGAGCACTCCTACAATGAGCAGTTCTTC. This translates into CASSYALSEHSYNEQFF.

V usage is TRBV28 and J usage is TRBJ1-4, with unresolved D. Per germline, CDR1 MDHEN and CDR2 SYDVKM. V was trimmed by 5 bases and J by 7 bases, leaving 11 bases between them. The CDR3 extends over 13 amino acids. CDR3 loop: CASSAGSSEKLFF. As DNA, the CDR3 is TGTGCCAGCAGTGCCGGTAGTTCTGAAAAACTGTTTTTT.

This clonotype was seen only a few times. V usage is TRBV5-4 and J usage is TRBJ2-3, with TRBD1 matching over 7 bases. Germline loops: CDR1 SGHNT, CDR2 YYREEE (reference sequence). V shed 4 bases and J 0 bases; nucleotides not matched to a gene: 5. The CDR3 extends over 15 amino acids. CDR3 DNA sequence: TGTGCCAGCAGCCCAGAGACAGGGAGCACAGATACGCAGTATTTT. This encodes CASSPETGSTDTQYF.

The chain employs TRBV18 and TRBJ2-4, with 8 bases identical to TRBD1. Germline V gene data show CDR1 as KGHSH and CDR2 as LQKENI. J gave up 0 bases and V 8 bases, and 6 bases lay outside the gene matches. The CDR3 is made up of 15 amino acids. The DNA for the CDR3 is TGTGCCAGCCTACTAGACAGGGGAGCCAAAAACATTCAGTACTTC. Translated: CASLLDRGAKNIQYF.

The rearrangement links TRBV7-2 to TRBJ2-7; 7 positions match TRBD2. The length of the CDR3 is 14 residues. Trimming cost V 1 base and J 2 bases; bases outside gene matches: 2. The germline V gene has CDR1 SGHTA and CDR2 FQGNSA. CDR3 sequence reads: CASSLERGTYEQYF. DNA for the CDR3: TGTGCCAGCAGCTTAGAGCGGGGTACCTACGAGCAGTACTTC.

In its sample, this clonotype was seen many times. The rearrangement joins TRBV7-8 to TRBJ1-4; TRBD1 might be the D (5 bases). CDR1 is SGHVS, CDR2 FQNEAQ, per germline. CDR3 size: 14 residues. V gave up 5 bases and J gave up 10 bases, with 17 bases separating them. The DNA of the CDR3 is TGTGCCAGCAGCCGGAGGGGCGAGACTCGAAAACTGTTTTTT. Protein: CASSRRGETRKLFF.

The V call is TRBV7-2, the J call TRBJ2-7, with D possibly being TRBD2 (6 bases). Germline CDR1 SGHTA, CDR2 FQGNSA. V dropped 1 base and J dropped 4 bases, with 17 bases sitting between them. CDR3 length: 16 amino acids. The CDR3 here is CASSLDGGGSPYEQYF. CDR3 bases: TGTGCCAGCAGCTTAGACGGGGGAGGATCACCGTACGAGCAGTACTTC.

This clonotype was recorded many times. The V call is TRBV20-1, the J call TRBJ2-1; 12 positions match TRBD2. In germline, CDR1 is DFQATT, CDR2 SNEGSKA (reference sequence). Trimming took 3 bases from V and 8 from J; bases not matched to a gene: 8. The CDR3 has 15 residues. The CDR3 reads CSARLAGGPKDEQFF. DNA for the CDR3: TGCAGTGCTAGGCTAGCGGGAGGGCCGAAGGATGAGCAGTTCTTC.

The CDR3 DNA reads as TGTGCCAGCTCACTGAGTCAGGGAGACACCGGGGAGCTGTTTTTT. It yields the protein CASSLSQGDTGELFF. The chain links TRBV18 to TRBJ2-2; D possibly uses TRBD1 or TRBD2 (5 bases each). Germline lookup yields CDR1 KGHSH and CDR2 LQKENI. This CDR3 has 15 amino acids. V was cut by 4 bases and J by 3 bases, with 12 bases left in between.

At least ten counts were recorded for this clonotype. The chain links TRBV3-1 to TRBJ1-3; D is ambiguous. This CDR3 spans 12 amino acids. Germline CDR1 reads LGHDT; CDR2 reads YNNKEL (reference sequence). The V end lost 4 bases, the J end lost 4 bases, and 5 bases lay between the germline ends. CDR3 nucleotide sequence: TGTGCCAGCAGCCGACTCGGAAACACCATATATTTT. Translating gives CASSRLGNTIYF.

In its sample, this clonotype was seen a few times. The gene calls are TRBV6-2 or TRBV6-3 and TRBJ2-1, with 8 bases matching TRBD2. With V trimmed by 4 bases and J by 0 bases, 8 bases remained unmatched. The CDR3 totals 17 residues. Germline CDR1 reads MNHEY; CDR2 reads SVGEGT. The CDR3 region is CASSSTRSGSSYNEQFF. For the CDR3, the DNA is TGTGCCAGCAGTTCAACAAGAAGCGGGAGCTCCTACAATGAGCAGTTCTTC.

This chain connects TRBV2 to TRBJ1-5; D ambiguous. CDR1 and CDR2 (germline): SNHLY, FYNNEI. Between the trimmed V and J ends, which lost 7 bases and 5 bases, there was a span of 12 bases. CDR3 length: 13 residues. CDR3 amino acids: CASIKDPHQPQHF. The CDR3 DNA is TGTGCCAGCATTAAAGACCCTCATCAGCCCCAGCATTTT.

This clonotype was seen a handful of times. The chain has TRBV10-2 and TRBJ2-7; D uncertain. CDR3 length: 12 amino acids. V lost 8 bases and J lost 5, with 13 bases in between. Germline V lookup: CDR1 WSHSY, CDR2 SAAADI. The CDR3 bases are TGCGCCAGCGGCCCCGGCAGTAACGAGCAGTACTTC. Its translation is CASGPGSNEQYF.

At least ten counts were recorded for this clonotype. The V call is TRBV24-1, the J call TRBJ2-7, with D unresolved. The V end was cut by 7 bases, the J end by 3 bases, with 15 bases between. This CDR3 has 14 amino acids. The V gene's germline CDR1 is KGHDR and CDR2 SFDVKD. CDR3 sequence reads: CATSPGGNLYEQYF. The CDR3, as DNA: TGTGCCACCAGCCCAGGTGGCAACCTCTACGAGCAGTACTTC.

The V gene is TRBV18, the J gene TRBJ2-5; the D is unclear. Germline V gives CDR1 KGHSH, CDR2 LQKENI. The CDR3 is 16 residues long. V was cut by 2 bases and J by 3 bases, with 16 bases left in between. The CDR3 sequence is CASSPLTRSSKETQYF. The CDR3, as DNA: TGTGCCAGCTCACCATTGACCCGGTCCTCCAAAGAGACCCAGTACTTC.

This clonotype has only a few counts. This chain connects TRBV27 to TRBJ2-1, with 8 positions matching TRBD2. Germline lookup yields CDR1 MNHEY and CDR2 SMNVEV (reference sequence). The CDR3 is 18 amino acids. After removal of 0 bases from V and 1 base from J, the junction contained 8 bases not matched to a gene. The CDR3 sequence: CASSLSAGLETSYNEQFF. The DNA for the CDR3 is TGTGCCAGCAGTTTATCCGCGGGACTAGAGACGTCCTACAATGAGCAGTTCTTC.

This clonotype was observed a handful of times. The chain links TRBV28 to TRBJ2-5; tentative D call: TRBD2 (5 bases). The CDR3 runs 15 residues. Germline lookup yields CDR1 MDHEN and CDR2 SYDVKM. Between the trimmed V and J ends, which lost 5 bases and 4 bases, there was a span of 17 bases. DNA of the CDR3: TGTGCCAGCAGTCTATCTACCGGGAAACGAGAGACCCAGTACTTC. Protein product: CASSLSTGKRETQYF.

This clonotype was recorded many times. This chain joins TRBV28 and TRBJ2-1, with a possible D match to TRBD1 (5 bases). Between the trimmed V and J ends, which lost 10 bases and 1 base, there was a span of 17 bases. The CDR3 is 15 residues long. The V gene's germline CDR1 is MDHEN and CDR2 SYDVKM. The CDR3 reads CATWGLTISYNEQFF. CDR3 DNA sequence: TGTGCCACCTGGGGCCTTACAATATCCTACAATGAGCAGTTCTTC.

This clonotype showed up just a few times. The rearrangement joins TRBV19 to TRBJ2-7; 7 nucleotides align to TRBD1. Germline V gene lookup returns CDR1 LNHDA and CDR2 SQIVND (reference sequence). After removal of 3 bases from V and 3 bases from J, the junction contained 2 bases not matched to a gene. This CDR3 spans 13 amino acids. The CDR3 nucleotides read TGTGCCAGTAGTATTAACAGGGGCTACGAGCAGTACTTC. Amino acids: CASSINRGYEQYF.

This clonotype was seen a few times. The chain joins TRBV5-1 to TRBJ2-1; D is ambiguous. Trimming pared 0 bases from V and 0 bases from J, leaving 4 bases between. Germline V gene lookup returns CDR1 SGHRS and CDR2 YFSETQ. CDR3 length: 14 residues. CDR3 region: CASSLDSSYNEQFF. The CDR3 nucleotides are TGCGCCAGCAGCTTGGACAGCTCCTACAATGAGCAGTTCTTC.

Of note for this clonotype: At one of its ends the junction is not consistent with the germline gene, which may arise from a read error. The rearrangement joins TRBV9 to TRBJ2-5; 8 nucleotides align to TRBD2. The CDR3 length is 16 residues. CDR1 and CDR2 (germline): SGDLS, YYNGEE. The DNA of the CDR3 is TGTGCCAGCAGCGTAGGGCTAGCGGGTAGTGAAGAGACCAAGTACTTC. Translation gives CASSVGLAGSEETKYF.

This chain joins TRBV12-3 or TRBV12-4 and TRBJ1-1; D not certain. The CDR3 consists of 14 residues. Trimming cost V 1 base and J 5 bases, with 11 bases left between them. The CDR3 here is CASSLGPGDTEAFF. The CDR3 coding sequence is TGTGCCAGCAGTTTAGGTCCGGGAGATACTGAAGCTTTCTTT.

The genes are TRBV28 and TRBJ1-2, with 7 bases identical to TRBD1. The CDR3 contains 12 residues. V gave up 5 bases and J gave up 8 bases; unmatched junction bases: 5. Germline CDR1 MDHEN, CDR2 SYDVKM. The CDR3 loop is CASSRTGWGYTF. CDR3 DNA: TGTGCCAGCAGTAGGACAGGTTGGGGCTACACCTTC.

This clonotype has just a few counts. The genes are TRBV20-1 and TRBJ1-4; 8 bases align to TRBD1. In germline, CDR1 is DFQATT, CDR2 SNEGSKA (reference sequence). V trimming: 4 bases; J trimming: 7 bases; junction bases outside the gene matches: 8. This CDR3 contains 14 residues. The CDR3 reads CSATFGTGPEKLFF. The CDR3 coding sequence is TGCAGTGCTACCTTCGGGACAGGACCTGAAAAACTGTTTTTT.

CDR3 amino acids: CASSLTPNTEAFF. CDR3 sequence (DNA): TGTGCCAGCAGCTTGACACCTAACACTGAAGCTTTCTTT. The rearrangement joins TRBV7-9 to TRBJ1-1; D gene ambiguous. Germline lookup yields CDR1 SEHNR and CDR2 FQNEAQ (reference sequence). V was pared by 3 bases and J by 2 bases, with 7 bases between. CDR3 length: 13 amino acids.

The V and J genes are TRBV10-3 and TRBJ2-3; unclear D gene. Between the trimmed V and J ends, which lost 3 bases and 4 bases, there was a span of 20 bases. The CDR3 consists of 17 residues. Germline CDR1 is ENHRY and CDR2 is SYGVKD. CDR3 in DNA: TGTGCCATCAGTGACCCCCTCCTTCTAGTTGGGTCAGATACGCAGTATTTT. It is translated as CAISDPLLLVGSDTQYF.